The T cell receptor beta chain under discussion was sequenced for a study of CD8 T cells in ankylosing spondylitis. 5'-RACE, quantitative and with molecular barcodes, yielded the TCR beta libraries. One entry per CDR3 protein, called by TCRdb with MiXCR from the 5' RACE reads. The sample gives roughly 200,000 distinct CDR3 sequences, about 26% of which show up once; about 6.2% is in the top ten. In regard to this clonotype: What it binds is unknown.

The V segment lost 3 bases and the J segment 4 bases; nucleotides outside the gene matches: 1. This CDR3 spans 15 amino acids. Study-level results: Ankylosing spondylitis blood appeared to be characterized by a TCR beta motif of several highly homologous variants. Enrichment of disease-linked clones was reportedly significant in matched ankylosing spondylitis synovial fluid. A subset of motif variants has previously been described in the synovial fluid and blood of reactive arthritis.

This chain connects TRBV12-3 or TRBV12-4 to TRBJ2-7, with TRBD2 matching 15 bases. The source of this sequence is a male donor with ankylosing spondylitis or in good health (not recorded which). The material sequenced was blood, either unsorted or a sorted T cell fraction (not recorded which). This chain's CDR3 is CASSFGLAGGYEQYF. The CDR3 DNA is TGTGCCAGCAGTTTTGGACTAGCGGGAGGGTACGAGCAGTACTTC.